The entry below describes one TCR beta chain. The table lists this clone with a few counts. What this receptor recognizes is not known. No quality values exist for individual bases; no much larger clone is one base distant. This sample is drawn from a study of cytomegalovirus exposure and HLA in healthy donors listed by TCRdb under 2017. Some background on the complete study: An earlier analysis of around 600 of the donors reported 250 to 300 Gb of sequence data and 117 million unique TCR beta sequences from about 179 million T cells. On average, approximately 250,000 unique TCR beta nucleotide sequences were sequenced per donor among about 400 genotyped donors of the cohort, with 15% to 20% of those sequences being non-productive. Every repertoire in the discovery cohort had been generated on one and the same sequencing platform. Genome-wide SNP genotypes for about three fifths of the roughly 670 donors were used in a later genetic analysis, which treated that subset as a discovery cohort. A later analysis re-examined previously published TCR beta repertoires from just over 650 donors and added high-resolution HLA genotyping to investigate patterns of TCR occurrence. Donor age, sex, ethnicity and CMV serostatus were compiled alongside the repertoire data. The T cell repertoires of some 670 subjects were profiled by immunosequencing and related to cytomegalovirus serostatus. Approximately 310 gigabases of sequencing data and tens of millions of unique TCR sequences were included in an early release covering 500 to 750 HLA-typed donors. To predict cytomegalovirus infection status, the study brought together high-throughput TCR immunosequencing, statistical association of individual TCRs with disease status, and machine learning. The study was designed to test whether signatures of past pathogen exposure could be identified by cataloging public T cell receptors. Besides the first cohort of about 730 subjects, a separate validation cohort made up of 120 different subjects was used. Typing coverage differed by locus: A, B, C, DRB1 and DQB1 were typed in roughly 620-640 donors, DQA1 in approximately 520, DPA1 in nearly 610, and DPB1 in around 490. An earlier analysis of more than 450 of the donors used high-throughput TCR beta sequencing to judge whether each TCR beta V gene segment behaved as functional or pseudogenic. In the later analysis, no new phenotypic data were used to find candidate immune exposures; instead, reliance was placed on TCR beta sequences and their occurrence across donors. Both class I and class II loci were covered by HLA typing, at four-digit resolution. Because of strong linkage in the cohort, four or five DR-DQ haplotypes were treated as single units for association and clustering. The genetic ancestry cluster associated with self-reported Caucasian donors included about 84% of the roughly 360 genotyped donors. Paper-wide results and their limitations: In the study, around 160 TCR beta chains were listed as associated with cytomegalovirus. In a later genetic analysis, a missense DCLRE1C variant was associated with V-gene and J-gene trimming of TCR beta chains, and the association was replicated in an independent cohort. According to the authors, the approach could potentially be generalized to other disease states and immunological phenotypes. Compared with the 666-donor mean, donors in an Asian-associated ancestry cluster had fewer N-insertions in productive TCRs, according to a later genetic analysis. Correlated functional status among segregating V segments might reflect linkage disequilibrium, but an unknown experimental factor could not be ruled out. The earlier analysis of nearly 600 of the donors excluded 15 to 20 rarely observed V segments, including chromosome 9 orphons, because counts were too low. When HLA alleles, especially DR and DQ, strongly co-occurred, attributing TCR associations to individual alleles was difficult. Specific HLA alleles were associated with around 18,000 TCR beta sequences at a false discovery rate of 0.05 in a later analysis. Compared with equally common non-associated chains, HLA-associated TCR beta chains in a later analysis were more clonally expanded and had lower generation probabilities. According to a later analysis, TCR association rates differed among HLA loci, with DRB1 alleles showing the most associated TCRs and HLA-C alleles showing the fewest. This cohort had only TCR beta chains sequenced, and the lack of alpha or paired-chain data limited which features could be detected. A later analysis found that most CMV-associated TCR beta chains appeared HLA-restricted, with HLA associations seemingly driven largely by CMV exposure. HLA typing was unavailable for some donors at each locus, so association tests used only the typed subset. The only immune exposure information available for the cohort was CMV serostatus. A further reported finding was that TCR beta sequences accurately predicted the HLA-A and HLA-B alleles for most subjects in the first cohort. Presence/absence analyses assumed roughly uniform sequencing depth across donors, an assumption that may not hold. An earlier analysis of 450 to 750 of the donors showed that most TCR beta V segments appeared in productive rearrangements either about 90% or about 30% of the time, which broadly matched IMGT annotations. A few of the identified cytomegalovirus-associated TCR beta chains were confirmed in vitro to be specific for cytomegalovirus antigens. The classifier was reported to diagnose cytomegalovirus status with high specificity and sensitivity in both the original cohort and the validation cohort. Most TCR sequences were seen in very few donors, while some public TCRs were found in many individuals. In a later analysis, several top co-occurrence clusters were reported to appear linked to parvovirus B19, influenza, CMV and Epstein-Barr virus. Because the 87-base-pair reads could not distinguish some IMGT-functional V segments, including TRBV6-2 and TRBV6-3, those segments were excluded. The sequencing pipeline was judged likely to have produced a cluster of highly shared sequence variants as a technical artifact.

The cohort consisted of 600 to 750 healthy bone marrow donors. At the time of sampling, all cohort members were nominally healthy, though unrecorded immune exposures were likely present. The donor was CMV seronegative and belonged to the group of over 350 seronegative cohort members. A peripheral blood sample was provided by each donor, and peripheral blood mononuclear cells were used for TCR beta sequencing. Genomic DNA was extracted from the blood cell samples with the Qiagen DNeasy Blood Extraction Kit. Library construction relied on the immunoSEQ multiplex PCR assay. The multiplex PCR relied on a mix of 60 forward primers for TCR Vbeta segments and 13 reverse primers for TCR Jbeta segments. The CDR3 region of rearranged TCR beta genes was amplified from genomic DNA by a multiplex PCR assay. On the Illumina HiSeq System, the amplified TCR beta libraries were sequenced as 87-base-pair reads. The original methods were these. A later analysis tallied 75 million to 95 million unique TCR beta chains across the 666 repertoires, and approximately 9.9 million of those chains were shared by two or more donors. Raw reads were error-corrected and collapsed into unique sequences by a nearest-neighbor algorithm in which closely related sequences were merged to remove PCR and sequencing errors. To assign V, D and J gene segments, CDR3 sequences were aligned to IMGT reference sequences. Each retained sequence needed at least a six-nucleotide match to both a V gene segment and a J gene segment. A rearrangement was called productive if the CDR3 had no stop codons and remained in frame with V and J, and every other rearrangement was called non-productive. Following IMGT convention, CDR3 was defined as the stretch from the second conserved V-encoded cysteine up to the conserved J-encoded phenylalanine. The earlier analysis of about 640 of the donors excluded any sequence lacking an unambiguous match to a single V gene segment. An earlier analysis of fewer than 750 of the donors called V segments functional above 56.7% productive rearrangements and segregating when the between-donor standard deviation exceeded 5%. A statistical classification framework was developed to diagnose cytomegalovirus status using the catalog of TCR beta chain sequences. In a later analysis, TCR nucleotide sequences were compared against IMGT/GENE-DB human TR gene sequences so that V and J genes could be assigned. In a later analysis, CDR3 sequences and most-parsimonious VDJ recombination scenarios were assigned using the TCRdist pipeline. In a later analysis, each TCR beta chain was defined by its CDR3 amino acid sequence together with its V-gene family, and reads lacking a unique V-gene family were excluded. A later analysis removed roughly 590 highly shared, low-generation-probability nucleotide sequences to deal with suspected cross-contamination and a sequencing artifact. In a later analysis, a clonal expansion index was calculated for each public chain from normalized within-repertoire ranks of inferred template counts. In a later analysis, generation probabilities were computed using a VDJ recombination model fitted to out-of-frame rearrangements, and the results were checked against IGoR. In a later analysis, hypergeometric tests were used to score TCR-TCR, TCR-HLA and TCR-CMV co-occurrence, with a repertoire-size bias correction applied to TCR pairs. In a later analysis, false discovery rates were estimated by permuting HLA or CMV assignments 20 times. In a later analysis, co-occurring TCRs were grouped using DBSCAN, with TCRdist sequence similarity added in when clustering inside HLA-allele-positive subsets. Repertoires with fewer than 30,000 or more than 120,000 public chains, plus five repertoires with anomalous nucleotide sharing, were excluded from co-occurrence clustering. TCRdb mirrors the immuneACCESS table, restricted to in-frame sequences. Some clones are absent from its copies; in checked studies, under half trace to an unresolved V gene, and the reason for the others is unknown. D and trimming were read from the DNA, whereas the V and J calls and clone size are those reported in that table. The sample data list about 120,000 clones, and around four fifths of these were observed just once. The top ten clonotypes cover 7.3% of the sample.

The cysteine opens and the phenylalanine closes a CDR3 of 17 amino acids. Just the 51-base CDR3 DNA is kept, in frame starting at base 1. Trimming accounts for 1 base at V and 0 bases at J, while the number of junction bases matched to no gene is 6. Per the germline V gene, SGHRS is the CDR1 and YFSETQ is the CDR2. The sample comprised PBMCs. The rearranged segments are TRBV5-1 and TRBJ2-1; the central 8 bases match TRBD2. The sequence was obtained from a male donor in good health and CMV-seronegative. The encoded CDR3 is CASSLTSGVGSYNEQFF. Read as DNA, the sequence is TGCGCCAGCAGCTTGACTAGCGGTGTAGGCTCCTACAATGAGCAGTTCTTC.